Listed here are 25 T cell receptor beta chains from one sample, sequenced in a study of shared clonotypes between healthy human individuals. Profiling relied on immunoSEQ multiplex PCR, and the TCRdb table lists in-frame clones only, not all of them. The table includes approximately 480,000 clones, almost 80% detected once. The sample consisted of PBMCs. The receptors stem from a woman between 35 and 50 years old in good health. Some clones in this sample may be carry-over from other donors' samples.

This rearrangement joins TRBV10-1 to TRBJ1-4, with D hard to call. The germline V gene has CDR1 WNHNN and CDR2 SYGVQD (reference sequence). The CDR3 spans 15 residues. Trimming took 0 bases from V and 4 from J, leaving 9 bases between them. This CDR3 reads CASSESSQLNEKLFF. The DNA of the CDR3 is TGCGCCAGCAGTGAGTCGAGTCAGCTTAATGAAAAACTGTTTTTT.

The gene calls are TRBV9 and TRBJ2-3, with D hard to call. Germline CDR1 SGDLS, CDR2 YYNGEE. There are 16 residues in the CDR3. With 0 bases removed from V and 0 bases from J, the gap between germline ends came to 11 bases. Here the CDR3 reads CASSVGIGGSTDTQYF. The CDR3, as DNA: TGTGCCAGCAGCGTAGGTATCGGTGGGAGCACAGATACGCAGTATTTT. The entire variable domain, with the rest obtained from reference TRBV9 and TRBJ2-3, is as follows: DSGVTQTPKHLITATGQRVTLRCSPRSGDLSVYWYQQSLDQGLQFLIQYYNGEERAKGNILERFSAQQFPDLHSELNLSSLELGDSALYFCASSVGIGGSTDTQYFGPGTRLTVL.

The chain carries TRBV10-1 and TRBJ2-3, with 10 bases matching TRBD2. Germline V gives CDR1 WNHNN, CDR2 SYGVQD (reference sequence). The length of the CDR3 is 15 residues. V trimming: 3 bases; J trimming: 6 bases; junction bases outside the gene matches: 6. The CDR3 DNA reads TGCGCCAGCAGTGAAAGAGCGGGAGGGCCGGATACGCAGTATTTT. Translation gives CASSERAGGPDTQYF.

The J gene is TRBJ2-7, the V gene TRBV28, with 7 bases identical to TRBD1. The CDR3 is made up of 17 amino acids. The J segment lost 2 bases and the V segment lost 1 base, leaving 11 bases of the junction unmatched. Per the germline V gene, CDR1 is MDHEN and CDR2 is SYDVKM. In nucleotides, the CDR3 is TGTGCCAGCAGTTTATTATCCCACAGGGGACCCACCTACGAGCAGTACTTC. Amino acid sequence: CASSLLSHRGPTYEQYF. The full variable domain, with the rest looked up from reference TRBV28 and TRBJ2-7, is DVKVTQSSRYLVKRTGEKVFLECVQDMDHENMFWYRQDPGLGLRLIYFSYDVKMKEKGDIPEGYSVSREKKERFSLILESASTNQTSMYLCASSLLSHRGPTYEQYFGPGTRLTVT.

This clone was seen at least ten times. Other DNA sequences in the sample encode the same CDR3. The chain joins TRBV6-6 to TRBJ1-5; D remains unclear. The ends were cut back, 1 base at V and 7 bases at J, with 14 bases in the middle. Germline assignment: CDR1 MNHNY and CDR2 SVGAGI (reference sequence). This CDR3 has 15 amino acids. CDR3 region: CASSYWGSSTQPQHF. CDR3 nucleotide sequence: TGTGCCAGCAGTTACTGGGGTTCGAGTACCCAGCCCCAGCATTTT.

This clone was recorded a few times. CDR3 DNA sequence: TGTGCCAGCAGCCCCACAGGGGGTAACACCGGGGAGCTGTTTTTT. Its translation: CASSPTGGNTGELFF. The chain is built from TRBV7-6 and TRBJ2-2, with 8 bases lining up with TRBD1. This CDR3 region has 15 residues. Germline values: CDR1 SGHVS, CDR2 FNYEAQ. After removal of 5 bases from V and 2 bases from J, the junction contained 4 bases not matched to a gene.

The V gene is TRBV30, the J gene TRBJ2-7; D is tentatively TRBD1 or TRBD2 (5 bases each). Trimming shortened V by 0 bases and J by 5 bases, and 11 bases separated the two germline ends. The germline V gene has CDR1 GTSNPN and CDR2 SVGIG (reference sequence). This CDR3 region has 13 residues. In nucleotides, the CDR3 is TGTGCCTGGAGTGTTGGGGGTGGGAACGAGCAGTACTTC. Translation: CAWSVGGGNEQYF.

This clone was counted once. The rearrangement links TRBV4-3 to TRBJ1-1; D remains ambiguous. The CDR3 covers 15 residues. Per germline, CDR1 LGHNA and CDR2 YSLEER. V lost 4 bases to trimming and J lost 1 base, with 13 bases between them. The CDR3, as DNA: TGCGCCAGCAGCCCAGCTGGATATCCGAACACTGAAGCTTTCTTT. Its translation: CASSPAGYPNTEAFF.

The genes are TRBV18 and TRBJ2-7; 9 bases are shared with TRBD1. The germline CDR1 and CDR2 sequences are KGHSH and LQKENI. The CDR3 has 12 amino acids. V shed 8 bases, J shed 2 bases, and the junction held 1 base outside the gene matches. This CDR3 reads CASRDRAYEQYF. In nucleotides, the CDR3 is TGTGCCAGCCGGGACAGGGCCTACGAGCAGTACTTC.

The rearrangement joins TRBV11-3 to TRBJ1-5; TRBD1 agrees at 7 bases. Trimming took 1 base from V and 0 from J; bases not matched to a gene: 9. The germline CDR1 and CDR2 sequences are SGHNT and YENEEA. The CDR3 has 18 amino acids. In nucleotides, the CDR3 is TGTGCCAGCAGCTTAGGACTTACAGACAGGGATAGCAATCAGCCCCAGCATTTT. It yields the protein CASSLGLTDRDSNQPQHF.

The V and J genes are TRBV5-1 and TRBJ1-4; D not resolved. Germline V lookup: CDR1 SGHRS, CDR2 YFSETQ. Trimming removed 2 bases at V and 6 bases at J, with 11 bases between. This CDR3 comprises 14 residues. The CDR3 sequence: CASSLLGGDEKLFF. CDR3 DNA sequence: TGCGCCAGCAGCTTATTAGGTGGGGATGAAAAACTGTTTTTT. Using reference TRBV5-1 and TRBJ1-4 for the parts outside the CDR3, the full variable domain is KAGVTQTPRYLIKTRGQQVTLSCSPISGHRSVSWYQQTPGQGLQFLFEYFSETQRNKGNFPGRFSGRQFSNSRSEMNVSTLELGDSALYLCASSLLGGDEKLFFGSGTQLSVL.

The chain uses TRBV19 and TRBJ2-2; 7 bases are shared with TRBD2. After removal of 0 bases from V and 5 bases from J, the junction contained 0 bases not matched to a gene. CDR3 length: 14 amino acids. Germline CDR1 reads LNHDA; CDR2 reads SQIVND (reference sequence). CDR3 in DNA: TGTGCCAGTAGTATAGATAGCGGGACCGGGGAGCTGTTTTTT. Translation: CASSIDSGTGELFF.

This clone was counted at least ten times. This sequence joins TRBV28 and TRBJ2-5; perhaps TRBD2 as D (5 bases). V was trimmed by 6 bases and J by 2 bases, leaving 16 bases between them. The CDR3 has 15 amino acids. Germline V gives CDR1 MDHEN, CDR2 SYDVKM. CDR3 DNA sequence: TGTGCCAGCAGAACCTCCTGGGGAGAACAAGAGACCCAGTACTTC. Translation: CASRTSWGEQETQYF.

This clone showed up just a few times. The J gene is TRBJ2-3, the V gene TRBV30; D ambiguous. The CDR3 spans 13 residues. Per the germline V gene, CDR1 is GTSNPN and CDR2 is SVGIG (reference sequence). Trimming pared 0 bases from V and 2 bases from J, leaving 6 bases between. The CDR3 DNA is TGTGCCTGGAGTGTTGGTCACACAGATACGCAGTATTTT. As protein: CAWSVGHTDTQYF.

This rearrangement joins TRBV11-3 to TRBJ2-7; TRBD2 might be the D (5 bases). Trimming cost V 2 bases and J 5 bases, with 13 bases left between them. CDR1 and CDR2 from the germline V gene are SGHNT and YENEEA. The length of the CDR3 is 14 residues. This CDR3 reads CASSLSGSTHEQYF. The CDR3 region has the DNA TGTGCCAGCAGCTTATCGGGGAGTACCCACGAGCAGTACTTC. The full variable domain, its missing parts supplied by reference TRBV11-3 and TRBJ2-7, is EAGVVQSPRYKIIEKKQPVAFWCNPISGHNTLYWYLQNLGQGPELLIRYENEEAVDDSQLPKDRFSAERLKGVDSTLKIQPAELGDSAVYLCASSLSGSTHEQYFGPGTRLTVT.

This clone was counted only a few times. The chain joins TRBV28 to TRBJ2-1; D remains ambiguous. Looked up from germline, CDR1 is MDHEN and CDR2 is SYDVKM. Trimming removed 3 bases at V and 5 bases at J, with 2 bases between. The CDR3 contains 11 residues. As DNA, the CDR3 is TGTGCCAGCAGTTTCCACAATGAGCAGTTCTTC. Amino acids: CASSFHNEQFF.

With regard to this clone: This sequence may be a read error, since a much larger clone differs from it by one base. The sample has other DNA sequences that encode this CDR3 too. CDR3: CASSPSGSSYNEQFF. Here the CDR3 DNA reads TGTGCCAGCAGCCCCAGCGGGAGCTCCTACAATGAGCAGTTCTTC. The chain combines TRBV9 with TRBJ2-1; 8 bases line up with TRBD2. The CDR3 extends over 15 amino acids. The germline V gene encodes CDR1 SGDLS and CDR2 YYNGEE. V lost 4 bases, J lost 0 bases, and 3 bases stayed unmatched.

This clone was observed once. The chain has TRBV14 and TRBJ1-3, with D uncertain. The CDR3 runs to 14 residues. Germline values: CDR1 SGHDN, CDR2 FVKESK. The V end lost 3 bases, the J end lost 0 bases, and 6 bases lay between the germline ends. The CDR3 nucleotides are TGTGCCAGCAGCCAGCAGAACTCTGGAAACACCATATATTTT. Its protein is CASSQQNSGNTIYF.

This clone was detected once. The chain uses TRBV7-2 and TRBJ1-5; D uncertain. Germline assignment: CDR1 SGHTA and CDR2 FQGNSA. V was clipped by 4 bases and J by 3 bases, with 7 bases between them. The CDR3 is 13 amino acids. DNA of the CDR3: TGTGCCAGCAGCTCGATACACAATCAGCCCCAGCATTTT. This gives the protein CASSSIHNQPQHF.

The gene calls are TRBV9 and TRBJ2-3; 8 nucleotides line up with TRBD2. CDR3 length: 15 residues. After removal of 2 bases from V and 2 bases from J, the junction contained 4 bases not matched to a gene. In germline, CDR1 is SGDLS, CDR2 YYNGEE. Here the CDR3 DNA reads TGTGCCAGCAGCGTTTTAGCGGGAATCACAGATACGCAGTATTTT. It encodes CASSVLAGITDTQYF.

The rearrangement joins TRBV5-8 to TRBJ1-2; D is uncertain. Germline V gives CDR1 SGHTS, CDR2 YDEGEE. The V end was cut by 1 base, the J end by 3 bases, with 13 bases between. CDR3 length: 15 residues. As DNA, the CDR3 is TGTGCCAGCAGCTTGTCGGGCAGACACCACTATGGCTACACCTTC. Translated, it gives CASSLSGRHHYGYTF. Variable domain in full (rest from reference TRBV5-8 and TRBJ1-2): EAGVTQSPTHLIKTRGQQATLRCSPISGHTSVYWYQQALGLGLQFLLWYDEGEERNRGNFPPRFSGRQFPNYSSELNVNALELEDSALYLCASSLSGRHHYGYTFGSGTRLTVV.

This clone was detected ten times or more. The gene calls are TRBV6-4 and TRBJ2-3; 11 nucleotides agree with TRBD2. Per the germline V gene, CDR1 is MRHNA and CDR2 is SNTAGT. Trimming cost V 6 bases and J 4 bases; bases outside gene matches: 3. The CDR3 length is 14 residues. CDR3 sequence reads: CASSLAGGADTQYF. The CDR3 DNA reads as TGTGCCAGCAGCTTAGCGGGAGGGGCAGATACGCAGTATTTT.

The V and J genes are TRBV5-1 and TRBJ2-4; D is tentatively TRBD1 or TRBD2 (6 bases each). The CDR3 spans 16 residues. Germline CDR1 is SGHRS and CDR2 is YFSETQ. V was trimmed by 2 bases and J by 1 base, leaving 13 bases between them. The CDR3 coding sequence is TGCGCCAGCAGCTTAGGGCCGGGGGCTGCCAAAAACATTCAGTACTTC. Translation gives CASSLGPGAAKNIQYF. The variable domain in full, with the rest retrieved from reference TRBV5-1 and TRBJ2-4, is KAGVTQTPRYLIKTRGQQVTLSCSPISGHRSVSWYQQTPGQGLQFLFEYFSETQRNKGNFPGRFSGRQFSNSRSEMNVSTLELGDSALYLCASSLGPGAAKNIQYFGAGTRLSVL.

DNA for the CDR3: TGTGCCAGCAGTGTTAGTCGCGACAATGAGCAGTTCTTC. Protein: CASSVSRDNEQFF. The chain employs TRBV2 and TRBJ2-1; D is undetermined. The CDR3 extends over 13 amino acids. Trimming shortened V by 4 bases and J by 5 bases, and 9 bases separated the two germline ends. The germline V gene has CDR1 SNHLY and CDR2 FYNNEI.

J is TRBJ2-2 and V is TRBV11-3; no definite D call. The CDR3 loop spans 15 amino acids. V was cut by 1 base and J by 6 bases, with 12 bases left in between. Germline V lookup: CDR1 SGHNT, CDR2 YENEEA. The DNA of the CDR3 is TGTGCCAGCAGCTTAGGATTAAGTCCCCCCGGGGAGCTGTTTTTT. Translated, it gives CASSLGLSPPGELFF.